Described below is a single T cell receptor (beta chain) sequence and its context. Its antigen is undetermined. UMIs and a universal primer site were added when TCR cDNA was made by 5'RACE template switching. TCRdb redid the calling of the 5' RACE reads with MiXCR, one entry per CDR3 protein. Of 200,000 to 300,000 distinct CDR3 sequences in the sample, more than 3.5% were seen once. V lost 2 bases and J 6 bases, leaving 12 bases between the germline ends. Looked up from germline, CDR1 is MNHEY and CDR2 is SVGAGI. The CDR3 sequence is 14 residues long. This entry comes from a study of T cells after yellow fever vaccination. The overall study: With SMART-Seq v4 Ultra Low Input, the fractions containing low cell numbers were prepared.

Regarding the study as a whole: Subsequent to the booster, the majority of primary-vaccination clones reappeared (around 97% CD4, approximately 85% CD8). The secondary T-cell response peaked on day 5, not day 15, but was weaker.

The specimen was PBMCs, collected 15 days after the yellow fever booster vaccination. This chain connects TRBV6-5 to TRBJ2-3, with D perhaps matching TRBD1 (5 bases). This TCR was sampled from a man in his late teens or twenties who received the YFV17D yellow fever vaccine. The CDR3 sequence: CASSYAGPGDTQYF. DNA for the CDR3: TGTGCCAGCAGTTACGCAGGCCCAGGGGATACGCAGTATTTT.